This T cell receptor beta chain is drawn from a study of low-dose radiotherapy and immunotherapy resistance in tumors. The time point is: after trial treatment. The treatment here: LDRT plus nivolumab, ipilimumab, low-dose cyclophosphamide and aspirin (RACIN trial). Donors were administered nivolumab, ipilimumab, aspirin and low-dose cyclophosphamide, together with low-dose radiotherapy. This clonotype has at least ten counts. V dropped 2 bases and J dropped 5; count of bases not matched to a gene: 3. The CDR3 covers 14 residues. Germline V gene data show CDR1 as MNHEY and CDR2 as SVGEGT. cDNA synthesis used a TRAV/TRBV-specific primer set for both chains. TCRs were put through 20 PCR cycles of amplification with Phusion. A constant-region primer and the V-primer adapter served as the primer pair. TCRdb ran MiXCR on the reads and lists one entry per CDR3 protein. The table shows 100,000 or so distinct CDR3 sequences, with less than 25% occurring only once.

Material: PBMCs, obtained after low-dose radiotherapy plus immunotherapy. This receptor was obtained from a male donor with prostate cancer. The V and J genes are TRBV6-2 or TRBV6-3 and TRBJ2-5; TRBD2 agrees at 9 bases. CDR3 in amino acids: CASSYVAGGETQYF. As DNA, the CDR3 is TGTGCCAGCAGTTACGTCGCGGGGGGGGAGACCCAGTACTTC.